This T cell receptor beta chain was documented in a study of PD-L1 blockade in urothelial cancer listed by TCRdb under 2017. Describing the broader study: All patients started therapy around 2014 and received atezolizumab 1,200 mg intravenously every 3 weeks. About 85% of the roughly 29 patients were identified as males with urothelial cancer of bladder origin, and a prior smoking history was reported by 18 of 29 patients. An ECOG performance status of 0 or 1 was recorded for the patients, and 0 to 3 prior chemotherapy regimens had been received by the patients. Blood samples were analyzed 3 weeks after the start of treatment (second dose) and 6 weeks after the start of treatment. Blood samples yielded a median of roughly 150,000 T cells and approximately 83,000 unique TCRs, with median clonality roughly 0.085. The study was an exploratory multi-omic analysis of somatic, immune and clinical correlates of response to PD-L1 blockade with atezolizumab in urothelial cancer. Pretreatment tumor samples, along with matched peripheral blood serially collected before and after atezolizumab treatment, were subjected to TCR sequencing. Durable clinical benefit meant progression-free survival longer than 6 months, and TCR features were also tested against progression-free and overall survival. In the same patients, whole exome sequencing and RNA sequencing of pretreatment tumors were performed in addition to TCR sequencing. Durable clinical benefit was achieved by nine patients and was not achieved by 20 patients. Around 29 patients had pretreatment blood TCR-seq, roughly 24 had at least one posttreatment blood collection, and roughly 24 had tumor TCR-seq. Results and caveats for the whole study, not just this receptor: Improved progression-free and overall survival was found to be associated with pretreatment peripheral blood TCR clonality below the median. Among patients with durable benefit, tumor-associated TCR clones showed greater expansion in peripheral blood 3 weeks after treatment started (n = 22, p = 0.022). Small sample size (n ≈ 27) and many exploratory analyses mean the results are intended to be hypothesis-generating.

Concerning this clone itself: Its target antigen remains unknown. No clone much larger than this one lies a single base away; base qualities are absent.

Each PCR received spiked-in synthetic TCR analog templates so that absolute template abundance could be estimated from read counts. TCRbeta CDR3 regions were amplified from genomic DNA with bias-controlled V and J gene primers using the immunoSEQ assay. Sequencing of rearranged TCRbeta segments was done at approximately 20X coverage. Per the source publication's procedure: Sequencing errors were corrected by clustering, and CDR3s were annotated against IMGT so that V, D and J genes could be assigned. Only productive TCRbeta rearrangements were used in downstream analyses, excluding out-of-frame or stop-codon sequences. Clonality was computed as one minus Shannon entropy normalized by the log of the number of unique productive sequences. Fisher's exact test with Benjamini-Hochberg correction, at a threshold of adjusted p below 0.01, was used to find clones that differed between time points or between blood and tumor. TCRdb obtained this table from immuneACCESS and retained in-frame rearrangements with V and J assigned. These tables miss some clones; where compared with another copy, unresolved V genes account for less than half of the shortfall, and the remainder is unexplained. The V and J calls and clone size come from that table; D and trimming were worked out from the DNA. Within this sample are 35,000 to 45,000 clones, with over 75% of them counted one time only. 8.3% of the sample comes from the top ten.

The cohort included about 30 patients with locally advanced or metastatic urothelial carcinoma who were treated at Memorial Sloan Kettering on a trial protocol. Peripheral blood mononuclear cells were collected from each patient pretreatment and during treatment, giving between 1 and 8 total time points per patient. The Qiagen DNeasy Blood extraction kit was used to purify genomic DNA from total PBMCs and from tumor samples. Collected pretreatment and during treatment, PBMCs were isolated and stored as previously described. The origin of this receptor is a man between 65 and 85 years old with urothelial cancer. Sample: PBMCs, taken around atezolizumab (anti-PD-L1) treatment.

The bases read TGTGCCACCAGCAGCCTAGCGGGTAGCTCTTCGGTGAACTACGAGCAGTACTTC. Its protein reads: CATSSLAGSSSVNYEQYF. The chain was built from TRBV15 and TRBJ2-7; the central 8 bases match TRBD2. The germline V end is reduced by 3 bases and the J end by 3 bases; junction bases left unmatched: 16. From a lookup of the germline V gene (reference sequence), CDR1 and CDR2 are LNHNV and YYDKDF. The CDR3 starts with the cysteine, ends with the phenylalanine, and has 18 residues. The entry retains the CDR3 DNA only, 54 bases that are in frame from base 1.